The subject of this entry is one T cell receptor (beta chain). Its antigen specificity is not known. There are no base qualities to consult, and no much larger clone falls within one base. The cohort was made up of roughly 670 healthy bone marrow donors. At the time of sampling, every cohort member was nominally healthy, though immune exposures that went unrecorded were likely present. The donor was CMV seropositive and was included in the group of 300 or so seropositive cohort members. Every donor gave a peripheral blood sample, and the peripheral blood mononuclear cells from that sample were used for TCR beta sequencing. Genomic DNA was extracted from the blood cell samples with the Qiagen DNeasy Blood Extraction Kit. This sample is part of a study of cytomegalovirus exposure and HLA in healthy donors (TCRdb year 2017). About the full investigation: An earlier analysis of approximately 640 of the donors reported 276 Gb of sequence data and some 120 million unique TCR beta sequences from some 180 million T cells. High-throughput TCR immunosequencing, statistical association of individual TCRs with disease status, and machine learning were combined to predict cytomegalovirus infection status. All discovery cohort repertoires had been generated on a single sequencing platform. Class I and class II HLA loci were covered by the typing at four-digit resolution. On average, roughly 240,000 unique TCR beta nucleotide sequences were sequenced per donor among a few hundred genotyped donors of the cohort, with roughly 18% of those sequences being non-productive. The study aimed to test whether cataloging public T cell receptors could reveal signatures of past pathogen exposure. Besides the first cohort of roughly 640 subjects, a separate validation cohort made up of 120 or so different subjects was used. Roughly 5 DR-DQ haplotypes were treated as single units for association and clustering because of strong linkage in the cohort. Among the approximately 400 genotyped donors, around 81% belonged to the genetic ancestry cluster associated with self-reported Caucasian donors. Donor age, sex, ethnicity and CMV serostatus were compiled together with the repertoire data. The number of typed donors differed by locus: 629-630 for A, B, C, DRB1 and DQB1; 500 to 550 for DQA1; approximately 600 for DPA1; and 400 to 480 for DPB1. To decide whether each TCR beta V gene segment behaved as functional or pseudogenic, an earlier analysis of approximately 620 of the donors relied on high-throughput TCR beta sequencing. A later genetic analysis took genome-wide SNP genotypes for about 55% of the 666 donors and used that subset as a discovery cohort. Rather than using new phenotypic data, the later analysis identified candidate immune exposures from TCR beta sequences and from how often those sequences occurred across donors. The study used immunosequencing to profile the T cell repertoires of approximately 640 subjects and linked those repertoires to cytomegalovirus serostatus. An early release that covered about 640 HLA-typed donors contained 250 to 350 gigabases of sequencing data and 65 million to 100 million unique TCR sequences. To study patterns of TCR occurrence, a later analysis re-analyzed previously published TCR beta repertoires from just over 650 donors and added high-resolution HLA genotyping. The research as a whole found: A later analysis reported that several top co-occurrence clusters appeared linked to parvovirus B19, influenza, CMV and Epstein-Barr virus. Sequencing depth was assumed to be roughly uniform across donors in the presence/absence analyses, though that assumption may not hold. According to a later analysis, TCR association rates differed among HLA loci, with DRB1 alleles showing the most associated TCRs and HLA-C alleles showing the fewest. Because the 87-base-pair reads could not distinguish some IMGT-functional V segments, including TRBV6-2 and TRBV6-3, those segments were excluded. When HLA alleles, especially DR and DQ, strongly co-occurred, attributing TCR associations to individual alleles was difficult. A later genetic analysis reported fewer N-insertions in productive TCRs among donors in an Asian-associated ancestry cluster than the roughly 690-donor mean. The cohort was sequenced for TCR beta chains only, and without alpha or paired-chain data the features that could be detected were limited. Immune exposure information for the cohort was limited to CMV serostatus. In a later analysis, around 17,000 TCR beta sequences were associated with specific HLA alleles at a false discovery rate of 0.05. A cluster of highly shared sequence variants was judged likely to represent a technical artifact of the sequencing pipeline. In a later genetic analysis, a missense DCLRE1C variant was associated with V-gene and J-gene trimming of TCR beta chains, and the association was replicated in an independent cohort. Linkage disequilibrium might explain the correlated functional status among segregating V segments, but an unknown experimental factor could not be excluded. An earlier analysis of around 540 of the donors showed that most TCR beta V segments appeared in productive rearrangements either about 87% or about 30% of the time, which broadly matched IMGT annotations. A further reported finding was that TCR beta sequences accurately predicted the HLA-A and HLA-B alleles for most subjects in the first cohort. Most TCR sequences were seen in very few donors, while some public TCRs were found in many individuals. HLA typing was unavailable for some donors at each locus, so association tests used only the typed subset. A total of 150 to 200 TCR beta chains were listed by the study as associated with cytomegalovirus. According to the authors, the approach could potentially be generalized to other disease states and immunological phenotypes. Cytomegalovirus status was reported to be diagnosed by the classifier with high specificity and sensitivity in both the original and validation cohorts. A later analysis found that HLA-associated TCR beta chains were more clonally expanded and had lower generation probabilities than equally common non-associated chains. About 15 rarely observed V segments, including chromosome 9 orphons, were excluded from the earlier analysis of approximately 500 of the donors because counts were too low. A later analysis found that most CMV-associated TCR beta chains appeared HLA-restricted, with HLA associations seemingly driven largely by CMV exposure. In vitro tests confirmed that three of the cytomegalovirus-associated TCR beta chains recognize cytomegalovirus antigens.

The library was produced with the immunoSEQ multiplex PCR assay. A mixture of 60 forward primers for TCR Vbeta segments and 13 reverse primers for TCR Jbeta segments was used in the multiplex PCR. The CDR3 region of rearranged TCR beta genes was amplified from genomic DNA with a multiplex PCR assay. Amplified TCR beta libraries were sequenced as 87-base-pair reads on the Illumina HiSeq System. The source study handled its data this way. In a later analysis, tens of millions of unique TCR beta chains were counted across the 500 to 700 repertoires, and some 10 million of these chains were shared by at least two donors. A nearest-neighbor algorithm error-corrected the raw reads and collapsed the reads into unique sequences, merging closely related sequences to remove PCR and sequencing errors. V, D and J gene segments were assigned by aligning CDR3 sequences to IMGT reference sequences. For a sequence to be retained, a match of at least six nucleotides to both a V gene segment and a J gene segment was required. A rearrangement was called productive if the CDR3 had no stop codons and remained in frame with V and J, and every other rearrangement was called non-productive. CDR3 was defined according to IMGT convention as the region running from the second conserved V-encoded cysteine to the conserved J-encoded phenylalanine. In an earlier analysis of around 570 of the donors, sequences lacking an unambiguous match to a single V gene segment were excluded. In an earlier analysis of approximately 590 of the donors, V segments were called functional above 56.7% productive rearrangements and were called segregating when the between-donor standard deviation exceeded 5%. A statistical classification framework was built for diagnosing cytomegalovirus status from the catalog of TCR beta chain sequences. V and J gene assignment, in a later analysis, came from comparing TCR nucleotide sequences with IMGT/GENE-DB human TR gene sequences. Using the TCRdist pipeline, a later analysis assigned CDR3 sequences along with most-parsimonious VDJ recombination scenarios. In a later analysis, every TCR beta chain was defined by the combination of its CDR3 amino acid sequence and its V-gene family, and reads without a unique V-gene family were dropped. As a way to deal with suspected cross-contamination and a sequencing artifact, a later analysis dropped nearly 600 nucleotide sequences that were highly shared and had low generation probability. In a later analysis, a clonal expansion index was calculated for each public chain from normalized within-repertoire ranks of inferred template counts. In a later analysis, generation probabilities were computed with a VDJ recombination model fitted to out-of-frame rearrangements, and the resulting probabilities were checked against IGoR. In a later analysis, TCR-TCR, TCR-HLA and TCR-CMV co-occurrence was scored with hypergeometric tests, and a repertoire-size bias correction was applied to TCR pairs. To estimate false discovery rates, a later analysis permuted the HLA or CMV assignments 20 times. In a later analysis, co-occurring TCRs were grouped with DBSCAN, and TCRdist sequence similarity was added when clustering was performed within HLA-allele-positive subsets. For co-occurrence clustering, repertoires with fewer than 30,000 or more than 120,000 public chains were excluded, along with roughly five repertoires with anomalous nucleotide sharing. The clones in this table, taken by TCRdb from immuneACCESS, are in-frame only. Not every clone is retained; where verified, under half of the shortfall comes from an unresolved V gene, and the cause of the rest is unknown. V and J calls and clone size follow that table, whereas D and trimming were derived from the DNA. This sample is represented by 90,000 to 110,000 clones; 76% of them were singletons. The ten largest account for 6.5% to 8.5% of the sample.

The germline V gene provides CDR1 MNHEY and CDR2 SVGAGI. Counted from cysteine to phenylalanine, this CDR3 has 15 amino acids. The only DNA kept is the CDR3, 45 bases in frame from the first base. Ends trimmed: V by 0 bases, J by 3 bases; bases unmatched to a gene: 2. This receptor was obtained from a woman between 45 and 65 years old in good health and CMV-seropositive. The sample consisted of PBMCs. Recombination connected TRBV6-5 to TRBJ2-1, and 7 junctional nucleotides match TRBD1. The DNA sequence reads TGTGCCAGCAGTTACTCGGGGACAGACTACAATGAGCAGTTCTTC. The translation is CASSYSGTDYNEQFF.